The clone carrying this TCR beta chain showed up just once. As defined, naive CD8 cells were CD45RO-negative and positively selected for CCR7, with terminally differentiated effector memory CD45RA+ cells excluded. CDR1 and CDR2 (germline): LNHDA, SQIVND (reference sequence). J was trimmed by 7 bases and V by 3 bases; bases with no gene match: 9. This CDR3 is 15 amino acids long. This sample was included in a study of shared clonotypes between healthy human individuals. Sequencing was performed with immunoSEQ multiplex PCR; in TCRdb, only in-frame clones are kept and a portion is missing. The sample lists hundreds of thousands of clones, around 93% occurring once.

The chain combines TRBV19 with TRBJ2-1, with 7 bases lining up with TRBD1. Sequencing was done on a sample of naive CD8+ T cells sorted from blood. The sequence derives from a young man in good health. CDR3 amino acids: CASSIIRTGGNEQFF. For the CDR3, the DNA is TGTGCCAGTAGTATTATAAGGACAGGTGGGAATGAGCAGTTCTTC.